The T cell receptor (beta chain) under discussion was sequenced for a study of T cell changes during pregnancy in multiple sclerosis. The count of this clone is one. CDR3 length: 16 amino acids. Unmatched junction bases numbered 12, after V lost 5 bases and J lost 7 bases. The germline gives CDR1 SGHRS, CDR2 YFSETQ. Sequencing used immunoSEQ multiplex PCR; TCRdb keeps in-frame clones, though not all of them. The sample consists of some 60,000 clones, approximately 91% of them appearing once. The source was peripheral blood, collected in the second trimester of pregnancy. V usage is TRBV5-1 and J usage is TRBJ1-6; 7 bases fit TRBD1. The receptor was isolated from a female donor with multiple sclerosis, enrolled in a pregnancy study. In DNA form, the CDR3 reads TGCGCCAGCAGGCCTACGGGACAGCTAATGAATTCACCCCTCCACTTT. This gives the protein CASRPTGQLMNSPLHF.